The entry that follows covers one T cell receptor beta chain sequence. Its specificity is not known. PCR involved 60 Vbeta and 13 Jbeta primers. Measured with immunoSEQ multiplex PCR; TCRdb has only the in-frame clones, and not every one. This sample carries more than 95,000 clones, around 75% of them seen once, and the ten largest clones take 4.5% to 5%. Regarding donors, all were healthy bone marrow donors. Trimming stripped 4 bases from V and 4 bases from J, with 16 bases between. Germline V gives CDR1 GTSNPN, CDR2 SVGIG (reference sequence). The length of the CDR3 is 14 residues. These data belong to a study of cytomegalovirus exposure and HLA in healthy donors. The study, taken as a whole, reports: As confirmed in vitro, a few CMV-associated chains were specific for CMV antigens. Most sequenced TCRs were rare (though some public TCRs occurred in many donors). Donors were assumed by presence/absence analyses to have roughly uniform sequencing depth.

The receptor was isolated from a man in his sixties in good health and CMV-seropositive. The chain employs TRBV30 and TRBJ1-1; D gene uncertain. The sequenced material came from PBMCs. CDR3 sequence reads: CAWKSHQSGTEAFF. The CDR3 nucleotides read TGTGCCTGGAAATCCCACCAGTCAGGCACTGAAGCTTTCTTT.